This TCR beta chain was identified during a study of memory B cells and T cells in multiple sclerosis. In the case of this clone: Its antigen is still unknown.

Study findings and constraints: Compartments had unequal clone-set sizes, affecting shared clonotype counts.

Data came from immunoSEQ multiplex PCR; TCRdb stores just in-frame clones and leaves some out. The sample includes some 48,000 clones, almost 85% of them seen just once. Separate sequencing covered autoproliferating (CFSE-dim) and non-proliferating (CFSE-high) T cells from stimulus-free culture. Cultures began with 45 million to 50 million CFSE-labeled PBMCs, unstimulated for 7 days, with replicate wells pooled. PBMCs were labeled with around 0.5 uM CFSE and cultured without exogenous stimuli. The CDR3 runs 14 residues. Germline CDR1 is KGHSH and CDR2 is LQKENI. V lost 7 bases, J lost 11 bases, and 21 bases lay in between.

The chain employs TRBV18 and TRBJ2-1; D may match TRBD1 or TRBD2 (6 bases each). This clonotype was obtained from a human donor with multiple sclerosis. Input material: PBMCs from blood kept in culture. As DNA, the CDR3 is TGTGCCAGCTTTTCCCAAGGGGGGAAGGCGAAGCAGTTCTTC. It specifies CASFSQGGKAKQFF.